Below, 26 T cell receptor beta chains from the same sample are listed, as sequenced in a study of CXCR3-negative and CXCR3-positive naive CD8 T cells. The libraries of TRB cDNA were constructed through 5' RACE using UMI labels. TCRdb reprocessed the 5' RACE reads and reports one entry per CDR3 protein, with no DNA. This table lists 20,000 to 25,000 distinct CDR3 sequences. Input material: memory CD8+ T cells from blood. The receptors here all came from a human donor in good health. Some clones in this sample may be carry-over from other donors' samples.

The chain couples TRBV27 to TRBJ2-1; TCRdb gives TRBD2 as the D gene, but with no DNA this cannot be confirmed. Germline CDR1 reads MNHEY; CDR2 reads SMNVEV (reference sequence). The CDR3 sequence is 16 residues long. The CDR3 sequence is CASSSTSECLYNEQFF.

According to its frequency, this clonotype is medium-sized. The V and J genes are TRBV7-9 and TRBJ1-2. This CDR3 has 14 residues. CDR1 and CDR2 (germline): SEHNR, FQNEAQ (reference sequence). Here the CDR3 reads CASSFTAETKGYTF.

The chain links TRBV6-5 to TRBJ1-1; TCRdb proposes TRBD1, but this gene call is untestable without DNA. This CDR3 region has 15 residues. The germline CDR1 and CDR2 sequences are MNHEY and SVGAGI. CDR3 sequence: CASRNDRGRWTEAFF.

The CDR3 is CASSLVSGGAPPHEQFF. The J gene is TRBJ2-1, the V gene TRBV7-8; TCRdb's D call, TRBD2, is unchecked because there is no DNA. This CDR3 is 17 amino acids long. In germline, CDR1 is SGHVS, CDR2 FQNEAQ.

CDR3: CASSSGLAEETQYF. The V call is TRBV7-8, the J call TRBJ2-5; absent DNA, TCRdb's TRBD2 call cannot be checked. The CDR3 has 14 residues. CDR1 and CDR2 (germline): SGHVS, FQNEAQ.

V usage is TRBV20-1 and J usage is TRBJ2-5; TCRdb outputs TRBD2, but without DNA this stays unchecked. This CDR3 comprises 14 residues. Germline V gene data show CDR1 as DFQATT and CDR2 as SNEGSKA (reference sequence). CDR3 residues: CSAIGGTYQETQYF.

The rearrangement uses TRBV15 and TRBJ1-1; the D gene TCRdb calls, TRBD1, cannot be checked with no DNA. CDR3 size: 14 residues. Germline V lookup: CDR1 LNHNV, CDR2 YYDKDF (reference sequence). CDR3 sequence: CATSGGSLRAEAFF. Together with reference TRBV15 and TRBJ1-1, the CDR3 gives the full variable domain: DAMVIQNPRYQVTQFGKPVTLSCSQTLNHNVMYWYQQKSSQAPKLLFHYYDKDFNNEADTPDNFQSRRPNTSFCFLDIRSPGLGDTAMYLCATSGGSLRAEAFFGQGTRLTVV.

The chain links TRBV29-1 to TRBJ2-5. Germline V gene lookup returns CDR1 SQVTM and CDR2 ANQGSEA. There are 13 residues in the CDR3. The CDR3 loop is CSVEEGWSRTQYF.

This rearrangement joins TRBV9 to TRBJ2-1. The CDR3 is made up of 13 amino acids. The germline gives CDR1 SGDLS, CDR2 YYNGEE. The CDR3 loop reads CASSVGKPNEQFF.

The chain uses TRBV13 and TRBJ2-1; TCRdb designates TRBD2, a call that cannot be tested without DNA. The CDR3 runs 15 residues. The V gene's germline CDR1 is PRHDT and CDR2 FYEKMQ (reference sequence). This CDR3 is CASSLGAGGGDEQFF.

V and J are TRBV28 and TRBJ2-7; as DNA is missing, the TRBD1 call by TCRdb cannot be tested. This CDR3 region has 15 residues. CDR1 is MDHEN and CDR2 is SYDVKM in the germline V gene. The CDR3 protein is CASSIRGYSSYEQYF. Supplemented by reference TRBV28 and TRBJ2-7, the full variable domain reads DVKVTQSSRYLVKRTGEKVFLECVQDMDHENMFWYRQDPGLGLRLIYFSYDVKMKEKGDIPEGYSVSREKKERFSLILESASTNQTSMYLCASSIRGYSSYEQYFGPGTRLTVT.

The chain combines TRBV7-6 with TRBJ2-7; TCRdb proposes TRBD1, but this gene call is untestable without DNA. This CDR3 comprises 14 residues. Germline values: CDR1 SGHVS, CDR2 FNYEAQ. The CDR3 reads CASSRAGGPHEQYF.

The J gene is TRBJ2-1, the V gene TRBV10-3; TCRdb lists TRBD2, though no DNA is available to test this call. The CDR3 loop spans 18 amino acids. CDR1 and CDR2 from the germline V gene are ENHRY and SYGVKD. CDR3 residues: CAISESWLAGDSYNEQFF.

The CDR3 protein is CASSEDGGALDTQYF. The J gene is TRBJ2-3, the V gene TRBV6-4; TCRdb picks TRBD1, but there is no DNA to check that call. CDR3 length equals 15 residues. Per the germline V gene, CDR1 is MRHNA and CDR2 is SNTAGT.

V and J are TRBV7-6 and TRBJ2-7; TCRdb indicates TRBD2, and absent DNA this call remains unverified. Per the germline V gene, CDR1 is SGHVS and CDR2 is FNYEAQ. This CDR3 has 16 residues. This CDR3 is CASSFSGGLFSYEQYF. Full variable domain (remainder filled in from reference TRBV7-6 and TRBJ2-7): GAGVSQSPRYKVTKRGQDVALRCDPISGHVSLYWYRQALGQGPEFLTYFNYEAQQDKSGLPNDRFSAERPEGSISTLTIQRTEQRDSAMYRCASSFSGGLFSYEQYFGPGTRLTVT.

This chain links TRBV6-2 or TRBV6-3 with TRBJ2-3; as DNA is missing, the TRBD2 call by TCRdb cannot be tested. Germline CDR1 reads MNHEY; CDR2 reads SVGEGT. This CDR3 has 18 amino acids. This CDR3 is CASSLVADGGGAVDTQYF.

V usage is TRBV6-5 and J usage is TRBJ1-5. The V gene's germline CDR1 is MNHEY and CDR2 SVGAGI. This CDR3 has 13 residues. The CDR3 sequence: CASSYSGVQPQHF.

The chain is built from TRBV25-1 and TRBJ1-2. CDR1 and CDR2 (germline): MGHDK, SYGVNS. The CDR3 is 13 amino acids. The CDR3 here is CASSEPHRGGYTF.

V and J are TRBV14 and TRBJ1-1; TCRdb calls TRBD1, which cannot be checked without DNA. Germline-derived CDR1 and CDR2 are SGHDN and FVKESK. The CDR3 runs 14 residues. The CDR3 sequence is CASSQRQGWTEAFF. Full variable domain (missing parts from reference TRBV14 and TRBJ1-1): EAGVTQFPSHSVIEKGQTVTLRCDPISGHDNLYWYRRVMGKEIKFLLHFVKESKQDESGMPNNRFLAERTGGTYSTLKVQPAELEDSGVYFCASSQRQGWTEAFFGQGTRLTVV.

The chain combines TRBV6-1 with TRBJ2-7; TCRdb gives TRBD1 as the D gene, but with no DNA this cannot be confirmed. This CDR3 contains 16 residues. Germline CDR1 is MNHNS and CDR2 is SASEGT. CDR3 protein: CASKPPRQGATYEQYF.

This rearrangement joins TRBV29-1 to TRBJ2-7. The V gene's germline CDR1 is SQVTM and CDR2 ANQGSEA. The CDR3 runs to 11 residues. The CDR3 is CSVKSEYEQYF.

The rearrangement uses TRBV29-1 and TRBJ1-1; the D gene TCRdb calls, TRBD1, cannot be checked with no DNA. Per the germline V gene, CDR1 is SQVTM and CDR2 is ANQGSEA. CDR3 length: 12 amino acids. The CDR3 region is CSVSPGNTEAFF.

The chain has TRBV5-1 and TRBJ2-5. The CDR3 extends over 13 amino acids. CDR1 and CDR2 from the germline V gene are SGHRS and YFSETQ. The CDR3 sequence: CASSNWVGETQYF.

V usage is TRBV7-2 and J usage is TRBJ2-4; TCRdb proposes TRBD2, but this gene call is untestable without DNA. CDR3 length: 15 residues. Per germline, CDR1 SGHTA and CDR2 FQGNSA. The CDR3 spells CASSLIDVRGDIQYF.

The chain is built from TRBV14 and TRBJ2-7. This CDR3 comprises 14 residues. The germline V gene has CDR1 SGHDN and CDR2 FVKESK. CDR3 sequence reads: CASSQGQGPYEQYF.

This chain links TRBV7-9 with TRBJ2-1; the TCRdb D gene call, TRBD2, has no DNA to confirm it. There are 15 residues in the CDR3. Germline V CDR1 and CDR2: SEHNR, FQNEAQ (reference sequence). The CDR3 spells CASSSSAGESHEQFF.